These 5 T cell receptor beta chains originate from one sample sequenced in a study of shared clonotypes between healthy human individuals. Profiling relied on immunoSEQ multiplex PCR, and the TCRdb table lists in-frame clones only, not all of them. The repertoire includes about 510,000 clones, roughly 78% of them detected once, and about an eighth sits in the top ten. The sample comprised PBMCs. The receptor set was obtained from a woman between 35 and 50 years old in good health. Some clones in this sample may be carry-over from other donors' samples.

The CDR3: CASSFGHLKEQYF. The CDR3 nucleotides are TGTGCCAGCAGCTTCGGACACCTCAAGGAGCAGTACTTC. The chain is built from TRBV7-6 and TRBJ2-7, with TRBD1 as a possible D gene (5 bases). CDR1 is SGHVS, CDR2 FNYEAQ, per germline. This CDR3 region has 13 residues. V was trimmed by 3 bases and J by 7 bases, leaving 13 bases between them. Looking up the rest from reference TRBV7-6 and TRBJ2-7 gives the full variable domain: GAGVSQSPRYKVTKRGQDVALRCDPISGHVSLYWYRQALGQGPEFLTYFNYEAQQDKSGLPNDRFSAERPEGSISTLTIQRTEQRDSAMYRCASSFGHLKEQYFGPGTRLTVT.

This chain links TRBV5-6 with TRBJ1-2; tentative D call: TRBD1 (5 bases). Trimming took off 6 bases at V and 7 bases at J, with 13 bases between the two ends. CDR1 and CDR2 from the germline V gene are SGHDT and YYEEEE. This CDR3 is 12 amino acids long. Here the CDR3 DNA reads TGTGCCAGCACCGGGGGACTCGGTGGCTACACCTTC. It encodes CASTGGLGGYTF.

The chain couples TRBV11-3 to TRBJ1-1, with a tentative D call TRBD1 (5 bases). The CDR3 extends over 13 amino acids. Trimming cost V 4 bases and J 2 bases, with 8 bases left between them. Per the germline V gene, CDR1 is SGHNT and CDR2 is YENEEA. This chain's CDR3 is CASSSGPNTEAFF. CDR3 in DNA: TGTGCCAGCAGCTCGGGACCTAACACTGAAGCTTTCTTT.

The chain joins TRBV5-6 to TRBJ2-3, with 9 bases lining up with TRBD1. The junction had 2 bases not matched to a gene; V was cut back by 4 bases and J by 5 bases. The germline V gene has CDR1 SGHDT and CDR2 YYEEEE. The CDR3 runs 13 residues. CDR3 protein: CASSRQGEDTQYF. In nucleotides, the CDR3 is TGTGCCAGCAGCCGACAGGGGGAAGATACGCAGTATTTT.

In the case of this clone: Additional DNA sequences in this sample encode the identical CDR3. J is TRBJ2-5 and V is TRBV9; TRBD2 aligns across 8 bases. Germline values: CDR1 SGDLS, CDR2 YYNGEE. V trimming: 0 bases; J trimming: 5 bases; junction bases outside the gene matches: 6. The length of the CDR3 is 15 residues. The CDR3 nucleotides read TGTGCCAGCAGCGTAGATCCGGGAGGGAGGGAGACCCAGTACTTC. It codes for CASSVDPGGRETQYF. The complete variable domain, with remaining parts taken from reference TRBV9 and TRBJ2-5, reads DSGVTQTPKHLITATGQRVTLRCSPRSGDLSVYWYQQSLDQGLQFLIQYYNGEERAKGNILERFSAQQFPDLHSELNLSSLELGDSALYFCASSVDPGGRETQYFGPGTRLLVL.